Included here is one TCR beta chain sequence, with context. The sample comes from a study of blood T cell repertoires in COVID-19. Turning to the study itself: COVID-19 samples collected from the United States, Italy and Spain covered acute and convalescent phases. T cells, B-cell-depleted T cells, or PBMCs supplied cDNA or gDNA.

The CDR3 is made up of 14 amino acids. The ends were cut back, 2 bases at V and 4 bases at J, with 12 bases in the middle. Germline V gene lookup returns CDR1 PRHDT and CDR2 FYEKMQ (reference sequence). In the original workflow: Scientists estimated how many nucleated cells there were by amplifying reference gene primers. Libraries were prepared by immunoSEQ multiplex PCR; TCRdb keeps only in-frame clonotypes and omits some of them. V, J and clone size are taken as reported in that table, and D and trimming were inferred from the DNA itself. The sample shows around 62,000 clones, roughly 84% of them seen only once.

V is TRBV13 and J is TRBJ2-7; a possible D gene is TRBD2 (7 bases). This sequence originates from a man in his fifties or sixties with active COVID-19. Source material: peripheral blood. The CDR3 region is CASSLRRGRYEQYF. The CDR3 nucleotides are TGTGCCAGCAGCTTACGGCGGGGGCGATACGAGCAGTACTTC. Filled out from reference TRBV13 and TRBJ2-7, the complete variable domain reads AAGVIQSPRHLIKEKRETATLKCYPIPRHDTVYWYQQGPGQDPQFLISFYEKMQSDKGSIPDRFSAQQFSDYHSELNMSSLELGDSALYFCASSLRRGRYEQYFGPGTRLTVT.